This T cell receptor (beta chain) was retrieved from a study of identifying expanded T cells in peripheral blood. Study-wide findings and caveats: Across healthy donors, higher total template counts meant significantly greater roughly two-week count variance.

Deletions cut 3 bases from V and 4 bases from J, with 18 bases between. This CDR3 has 16 amino acids. Germline-derived CDR1 and CDR2 are MGHRA and YSYEKL. Measured with immunoSEQ multiplex PCR; TCRdb has only the in-frame clones, and not every one. Among around 130,000 clones listed, 80% to 90% were seen once. As concerns this clone: The antigen is not known.

Healthy donors had no documented immune events, such as infections, while sampled. The TCR sequence derives from a person aged 18 to 70 in good health. Sequenced sample: blood. The rearrangement uses TRBV4-1 and TRBJ1-1, with a weak D call TRBD1 (5 bases). This CDR3 reads CASSQQGTRSGTEAFF. The CDR3 DNA follows: TGCGCCAGCAGCCAGCAGGGCACAAGATCTGGCACTGAAGCTTTCTTT.